The present T cell receptor beta chain was sequenced within a study of a mutant IDH1 vaccine in newly diagnosed glioma. As for the study in general: Vaccination began 4-6 weeks post radiotherapy alone, or with temozolomide cycles. The earlier regimen, radiotherapy, temozolomide, or both, was most often both.

Measured with immunoSEQ multiplex PCR; TCRdb has only the in-frame clones, and not every one. This sample yields roughly 60,000 clones, of which 70% to 85% are seen a single time; 3% to 4% belongs to the top ten. Study-wide findings and caveats: Vaccination induced immune responses in 93.3% of patients.

Time point meaning: week 11, during vaccination. The vaccine gave 300 ug of a 20-mer mutant IDH1 peptide subcutaneously per dose. The study enrolled donors with new WHO grade 3 or 4 IDH1-mutant, ATRX-lost astrocytomas. Details on this clone: The antigen remains undetermined.

The germline V gene has CDR1 MDHEN and CDR2 SYDVKM. Germline trimming cut 5 bases from V and 11 bases from J; bases unmatched to any gene: 14. This CDR3 has 15 residues. The receptor was derived from a man younger than 40 with glioma. The chain uses TRBV28 and TRBJ1-1; 10 bases fit TRBD1. Sequenced here: PBMCs, sampled from a glioma patient whose treatment included an IDH1 peptide vaccine. The CDR3 coding sequence is TGTGCCAGCAGTCCTCCGGGACAGGGGTTCGTCGCTGCTTTCTTT. Its translation: CASSPPGQGFVAAFF.